The next 18 T cell receptor beta chains were all read from a single sample in a study of T cells after somatic rescue of genetic block. The table came from immunoSEQ multiplex PCR; TCRdb's copy has only in-frame clones and leaves some out. Of more than 13,000 clones in the sample, roughly 72% were seen once. Sequencing was done on a sample of peripheral blood mononuclear cells (PBMCs). These receptors all stem from a boy aged 5-17 years.

The chain is built from TRBV2 and TRBJ1-6; D is undetermined. There are 15 residues in the CDR3. In germline, CDR1 is SNHLY, CDR2 FYNNEI. Trimming took 2 bases from V and 8 from J, leaving 13 bases between them. The CDR3: CASSERRTVYSPLHF. The DNA for the CDR3 is TGTGCCAGCAGTGAACGCAGGACCGTCTATTCACCCCTCCACTTT.

In its sample, this clone was seen a few times. The rearrangement joins TRBV28 to TRBJ2-5; no clear D gene. The germline V gene encodes CDR1 MDHEN and CDR2 SYDVKM. The CDR3 covers 13 residues. The V end lost 5 bases, the J end lost 1 base, and 8 bases lay between the germline ends. The DNA for the CDR3 is TGTGCCAGCAGTCCACCCGTCCAAGAGACCCAGTACTTC. Protein product: CASSPPVQETQYF. Combining the CDR3 with reference TRBV28 and TRBJ2-5 gives the whole variable domain DVKVTQSSRYLVKRTGEKVFLECVQDMDHENMFWYRQDPGLGLRLIYFSYDVKMKEKGDIPEGYSVSREKKERFSLILESASTNQTSMYLCASSPPVQETQYFGPGTRLLVL.

The chain combines TRBV19 with TRBJ2-2, with D perhaps TRBD1 or TRBD2 (6 bases each). Trimming stripped 1 base from V and 4 bases from J, with 13 bases between. The CDR3 consists of 16 residues. CDR1 LNHDA and CDR2 SQIVND come from the germline V gene (reference sequence). For the CDR3, the DNA is TGTGCCAGTAGTATAGTAGGGGGAGCGGGCACCGGGGAGCTGTTTTTT. This codes for CASSIVGGAGTGELFF.

This clone has just one count. This sequence joins TRBV25-1 and TRBJ1-2; 10 bases are a match to TRBD1. Per the germline V gene, CDR1 is MGHDK and CDR2 is SYGVNS. The CDR3 extends over 15 amino acids. The V and J ends lost 6 bases and 7 bases, in that order; junction bases with no gene match: 11. In DNA form, the CDR3 reads TGTGCCAGCAGGGACGCTGGGACAGGGGTCCGTGGCTACACCTTC. Translation: CASRDAGTGVRGYTF.

Remarks on this clone: The junction differs from germline at one of its ends, possibly a read error. The CDR3 sequence: CASSSPVLQGTQYF. The DNA for the CDR3 is TGTGCCAGCAGCTCCCCCGTGCTACAAGGGACCCAGTACTTC. This chain uses TRBV5-4 with TRBJ2-5; no firm D call. CDR1 and CDR2 from the germline V gene are SGHNT and YYREEE (reference sequence). This CDR3 spans 14 amino acids. Combining the CDR3 with reference TRBV5-4 and TRBJ2-5 gives the whole variable domain ETGVTQSPTHLIKTRGQQVTLRCSSQSGHNTVSWYQQALGQGPQFIFQYYREEENGRGNFPPRFSGLQFPNYSSELNVNALELDDSALYLCASSSPVLQGTQYFGPGTRLLVL.

This clone has only a few counts. The genes are TRBV28 and TRBJ2-7; D is ambiguous. Germline V gene lookup returns CDR1 MDHEN and CDR2 SYDVKM. The CDR3 loop spans 12 amino acids. V dropped 0 bases and J dropped 5 bases, with 5 bases sitting between them. The DNA of the CDR3 is TGTGCCAGCAGTTTATGGGGCCACGAGCAGTACTTC. Its protein is CASSLWGHEQYF.

The chain employs TRBV10-3 and TRBJ2-5; D could derive from TRBD1 or TRBD2 (6 bases each). The CDR3 has 15 amino acids. V lost 3 bases to trimming and J lost 5 bases, with 16 bases between them. Germline assignment: CDR1 ENHRY and CDR2 SYGVKD. CDR3 coding DNA: TGTGCCATCAGTGAAGGGGGGTCTAGACTCGAGACCCAGTACTTC. It yields the protein CAISEGGSRLETQYF.

The chain carries TRBV6-5 and TRBJ1-6; unclear D gene. The CDR3 has 15 residues. The V end lost 0 bases, the J end lost 9 bases, and 12 bases lay between the germline ends. CDR1 MNHEY and CDR2 SVGAGI come from the germline V gene. In DNA form, the CDR3 reads TGTGCCAGCAGTTACTCGTGGAATCAGGTTTCACCCCTCCACTTT. Its protein product is CASSYSWNQVSPLHF.

The chain carries TRBV7-9 and TRBJ1-1, with 7 bases lining up with TRBD1. Trimming at V came to 5 bases and at J to 1 base, leaving 1 base not matched to a gene. Germline V gene lookup returns CDR1 SEHNR and CDR2 FQNEAQ (reference sequence). There are 13 residues in the CDR3. Here the CDR3 reads CASSRTGNTEAFF. The CDR3 coding sequence is TGTGCCAGCAGCCGGACAGGGAACACTGAAGCTTTCTTT.

This clone was picked up a small number of times. The rearrangement uses TRBV11-2 and TRBJ2-5, with D possibly being TRBD2 (5 bases). The CDR3 has 14 residues. The germline gives CDR1 SGHAT, CDR2 FQNNGV. The ends were cut back, 3 bases at V and 6 bases at J, with 14 bases in the middle. The CDR3 DNA reads TGTGCCAGCAGCTTCCAGGTTGGGAGTAAGACCCAGTACTTC. Amino acids: CASSFQVGSKTQYF.

This rearrangement joins TRBV30 to TRBJ1-4; 8 positions agree with TRBD1. J lost 7 bases, V lost 3 bases, and 13 bases had no gene match. The CDR3 runs 16 residues. Germline assignment: CDR1 GTSNPN and CDR2 SVGIG (reference sequence). The CDR3 DNA reads TGTGCCTGGAGCCTAGGGTTCACAGGGGGTTTTGAAAAACTGTTTTTT. Its translation: CAWSLGFTGGFEKLFF.

V is TRBV14 and J is TRBJ1-1; a weak D match, TRBD1 (6 bases). The CDR3 consists of 14 residues. V was cut by 8 bases and J by 1 base, with 14 bases left in between. From germline, CDR1 is SGHDN and CDR2 FVKESK. The CDR3 loop is CASSSLQGNTEAFF. In DNA form, the CDR3 reads TGTGCCAGCTCTTCGTTACAGGGGAACACTGAAGCTTTCTTT.

The V call is TRBV7-9, the J call TRBJ2-5; no reliable D call. The germline CDR1 and CDR2 sequences are SEHNR and FQNEAQ (reference sequence). The CDR3 length is 14 residues. V lost 3 bases and J 2 bases, leaving 10 bases between the germline ends. As DNA, the CDR3 is TGTGCCAGCAGCTTTGATCTCAAGCAAGAGACCCAGTACTTC. Its protein product is CASSFDLKQETQYF. The whole variable domain, remainder taken from reference TRBV7-9 and TRBJ2-5, is DTGVSQNPRHKITKRGQNVTFRCDPISEHNRLYWYRQTLGQGPEFLTYFQNEAQLEKSRLLSDRFSAERPKGSFSTLEIQRTEQGDSAMYLCASSFDLKQETQYFGPGTRLLVL.

This clone was observed a handful of times. J is TRBJ2-3 and V is TRBV7-3; D is unclear. The V end lost 6 bases, the J end lost 0 bases, and 7 bases lay between the germline ends. The CDR3 length is 13 residues. The V gene's germline CDR1 is SGHTA and CDR2 FQGTGA. CDR3 in DNA: TGTGCCAGCAGTTCCCTTAGCACAGATACGCAGTATTTT. It codes for CASSSLSTDTQYF. Together with reference TRBV7-3 and TRBJ2-3, the CDR3 gives the full variable domain: GAGVSQTPSNKVTEKGKYVELRCDPISGHTALYWYRQSLGQGPEFLIYFQGTGAADDSGLPNDRFFAVRPEGSVSTLKIQRTERGDSAVYLCASSSLSTDTQYFGPGTRLTVL.

This clone is medium-sized in the sample. This chain joins TRBV27 and TRBJ1-5; TRBD1 aligns across 7 bases. Germline assignment: CDR1 MNHEY and CDR2 SMNVEV (reference sequence). V lost 6 bases to trimming and J lost 3 bases; unmatched junction nucleotides: 8. The CDR3 is 15 residues long. The CDR3 region has the DNA TGTGCCAGCAGCCCAGCGGACAGGTCCAATCAGCCCCAGCATTTT. Translated, it gives CASSPADRSNQPQHF.

CDR3 coding DNA: TGCGCCAGCAGCCAAGGAATACAGGGACCCTACGAGCAGTACTTC. Translated, it gives CASSQGIQGPYEQYF. The chain joins TRBV4-1 to TRBJ2-5; TRBD1 might be the D (6 bases). The end of the DNA aligns better with TRBJ2-7, so the J call may be wrong. Germline assignment: CDR1 MGHRA and CDR2 YSYEKL. The CDR3 consists of 15 residues.

The V and J genes are TRBV7-8 and TRBJ2-3; D unresolved. Trimming removed 5 bases from V and 2 bases from J, with 5 bases in between. The CDR3 length is 12 residues. Germline lookup yields CDR1 SGHVS and CDR2 FQNEAQ. CDR3 loop: CASSPYTDTQYF. The CDR3, as DNA: TGTGCCAGCAGCCCATACACAGATACGCAGTATTTT.

The count of this clone is one. The chain couples TRBV4-1 to TRBJ1-3; 7 bases agree with TRBD1. The germline CDR1 and CDR2 sequences are MGHRA and YSYEKL. The CDR3 has 17 amino acids. The ends lost 0 bases at V and 4 bases at J; junction bases unmatched: 9. The CDR3 nucleotides are TGCGCCAGCAGCCAAGATAGGGGGCAGGGAGTAGGAAACACCATATATTTT. Translating it yields CASSQDRGQGVGNTIYF.